A selection of T cell receptor beta chains follows, all from one sample in a study of vaccination and CD4 T cells after COVID-19. No antigen has been assigned to these receptors. TCRdb ran MiXCR on the PCR reads and lists one entry per CDR3 protein. The data show 7,000 to 8,500 distinct CDR3 sequences, with approximately 50% seen just once and 40% to 55% held by the top ten. The specimen was CD4+ T cells from blood, cultured in vitro. The receptors shown here come from a human donor who had recovered from COVID-19. Both conserved end residues are trimmed from each CDR3. Fields, in order: J gene, V gene, CDR3 protein.

j_gene: TRBJ1-4; v_gene: TRBV12-3/TRBV12-4; CDR3aa: ASSIDRGREKLF
j_gene: TRBJ1-1; v_gene: TRBV7-2; CDR3aa: ASSRTHMNTEAF
j_gene: TRBJ2-7; v_gene: TRBV9; CDR3aa: ASSPKVGDEQY
j_gene: TRBJ1-2; v_gene: TRBV19; CDR3aa: ASSPIGPTGGEGGYT
j_gene: TRBJ1-1; v_gene: TRBV10-2; CDR3aa: ASSELNGKAF
j_gene: TRBJ2-7; v_gene: TRBV12-3/TRBV12-4; CDR3aa: ASSLTGTGNYEQY
j_gene: TRBJ1-5; v_gene: TRBV6-2/TRBV6-3; CDR3aa: ASNPGHGIQPQH
j_gene: TRBJ1-3; v_gene: TRBV5-8; CDR3aa: ASSLAGTGHYRNTIY
j_gene: TRBJ2-7; v_gene: TRBV7-9; CDR3aa: ASSTTGTGAS
j_gene: TRBJ2-5; v_gene: TRBV24-1; CDR3aa: ATSDGGWGGYQETQY
j_gene: TRBJ2-5; v_gene: TRBV7-8; CDR3aa: ASGRDNLGETQY
j_gene: TRBJ1-1; v_gene: TRBV19; CDR3aa: ASSPTGRMNTEAF
j_gene: TRBJ1-2; v_gene: TRBV19; CDR3aa: ASSPGDGHKGYT
j_gene: TRBJ1-2; v_gene: TRBV6-1; CDR3aa: ASRPTPQGMSGYT
j_gene: TRBJ1-4; v_gene: TRBV6-5; CDR3aa: ASSYSRTGLEKLF
j_gene: TRBJ2-2; v_gene: TRBV7-2; CDR3aa: ASRARTGGYTGELF
j_gene: TRBJ1-2; v_gene: TRBV12-3/TRBV12-4; CDR3aa: ASSLQGNYGYT
j_gene: TRBJ2-3; v_gene: TRBV20-1; CDR3aa: SARDWRGVADTQY
j_gene: TRBJ1-2; v_gene: TRBV25-1; CDR3aa: ASSDRGQGRGDNYGYT
j_gene: TRBJ1-1; v_gene: TRBV6-2/TRBV6-3; CDR3aa: ASSYLLGTANTEAF
j_gene: TRBJ1-2; v_gene: TRBV12-3/TRBV12-4; CDR3aa: ASGSEQGARGYT
j_gene: TRBJ2-2; v_gene: TRBV20-1; CDR3aa: SARDRGDTGELF
j_gene: TRBJ2-2; v_gene: TRBV20-1; CDR3aa: SVGQNTGELF
j_gene: TRBJ1-5; v_gene: TRBV6-4; CDR3aa: ASLTPRPNQPQH
j_gene: TRBJ1-2; v_gene: TRBV20-1; CDR3aa: SARRGGTLNYGYT
j_gene: TRBJ2-1; v_gene: TRBV19; CDR3aa: ASSPPGLAGKQF
j_gene: TRBJ2-2; v_gene: TRBV15; CDR3aa: ATRTKTGELF
j_gene: TRBJ2-1; v_gene: TRBV15; CDR3aa: ATSPGLSSYNEQF
j_gene: TRBJ1-2; v_gene: TRBV27; CDR3aa: ASGSGTGGQYGYT
j_gene: TRBJ1-4; v_gene: TRBV6-2/TRBV6-3; CDR3aa: ARFDSLNEKLF
j_gene: TRBJ1-2; v_gene: TRBV20-1; CDR3aa: SARKVGDYDGYT
j_gene: TRBJ2-1; v_gene: TRBV6-2/TRBV6-3; CDR3aa: ASSNTLAGEF
j_gene: TRBJ1-2; v_gene: TRBV7-2; CDR3aa: ASSLGGTSNYGYT
j_gene: TRBJ1-2; v_gene: TRBV11-2; CDR3aa: ASSLASGATYGYT
j_gene: TRBJ1-4; v_gene: TRBV19; CDR3aa: ASSIDPTGLNEKLF
j_gene: TRBJ1-2; v_gene: TRBV6-5; CDR3aa: ASSYSQQGHYGYT
j_gene: TRBJ2-2; v_gene: TRBV9; CDR3aa: ASSVDLAGVSTGELF
j_gene: TRBJ2-7; v_gene: TRBV18; CDR3aa: ASSPGSTGRTGEQY
j_gene: TRBJ1-1; v_gene: TRBV30; CDR3aa: AWIARQRNTEAF
j_gene: TRBJ1-6; v_gene: TRBV6-2/TRBV6-3; CDR3aa: ASSYRGGSYNSPLH
j_gene: TRBJ1-5; v_gene: TRBV6-1; CDR3aa: ASSPQGSNQPQH
j_gene: TRBJ1-6; v_gene: TRBV19; CDR3aa: ASSINFRPLH
j_gene: TRBJ2-3; v_gene: TRBV19; CDR3aa: ASSMGKGPTDTQY
j_gene: TRBJ1-1; v_gene: TRBV6-5; CDR3aa: ASSYEKTDAPNTEAF
j_gene: TRBJ2-2; v_gene: TRBV6-2/TRBV6-3; CDR3aa: ASRLTPGELF
j_gene: TRBJ1-4; v_gene: TRBV7-9; CDR3aa: ASSYGNEKLF
j_gene: TRBJ1-1; v_gene: TRBV5-1; CDR3aa: ASSTQIGGLNTEAF
j_gene: TRBJ1-6; v_gene: TRBV24-1; CDR3aa: ATSDLLQGRYSPLH
j_gene: TRBJ1-2; v_gene: TRBV5-1; CDR3aa: ASSGQGYGYT
j_gene: TRBJ2-1; v_gene: TRBV7-2; CDR3aa: ASSSGTGFNEQF
j_gene: TRBJ1-2; v_gene: TRBV7-2; CDR3aa: ASSLRTGIAH
j_gene: TRBJ2-3; v_gene: TRBV11-2; CDR3aa: ASSLSPYVAGGRTDTQY
j_gene: TRBJ1-5; v_gene: TRBV20-1; CDR3aa: SARDLAGNQPQH
j_gene: TRBJ1-2; v_gene: TRBV20-1; CDR3aa: SARSGRDDGYT
j_gene: TRBJ1-3; v_gene: TRBV7-2; CDR3aa: ASSLDWGLGGNTIY